A single sample gave rise to the 24 T cell receptor beta chains below, sequenced in a study of T cells in Graves' hyperthyroidism and ophthalmopathy. TCR beta CDR3 regions were amplified from RNA transcripts. HTBI primers were the set used in a first-round RT-PCR of the TCR CDR3. TCRdb ran MiXCR on the multiplex PCR reads and lists one entry per CDR3 protein. The table shows under 650,000 distinct CDR3 sequences, with 15% to 20% occurring only once. Sequencing was carried out using blood. These receptors were collected from a woman aged 25 to 39 with Graves' hyperthyroidism.

This clonotype was counted at least ten times. The chain uses TRBV2 and TRBJ2-3, with TRBD2 as a possible D gene (6 bases). V was trimmed by 7 bases and J by 4 bases, leaving 12 bases between them. CDR3 length: 13 amino acids. CDR1 is SNHLY, CDR2 FYNNEI, per germline. This CDR3 is CASIRERADTQYF. The CDR3, as DNA: TGTGCCAGCATACGGGAGAGGGCAGATACGCAGTATTTT.

In its sample, this clonotype was seen a few times. The V gene is TRBV6-2 or TRBV6-3, the J gene TRBJ2-7; 9 nucleotides line up with TRBD1. Germline V gene lookup returns CDR1 MNHEY and CDR2 SVGEGT. This CDR3 region has 15 residues. V shed 1 base, J shed 5 bases, and the junction held 6 bases outside the gene matches. This CDR3 is CASSYYRDRAHEQYF. Here the CDR3 DNA reads TGTGCCAGCAGTTACTACCGGGACAGGGCGCACGAGCAGTACTTC.

The rearrangement links TRBV20-1 to TRBJ2-1, with 13 bases lining up with TRBD2. CDR3 size: 15 residues. Per germline, CDR1 DFQATT and CDR2 SNEGSKA (reference sequence). Losses at the gene ends were 5 bases for V and 9 bases for J; bases not matched to a gene: 10. The CDR3 protein is CSALPGGLAGLEQFF. The CDR3 nucleotides read TGCAGTGCTCTTCCAGGGGGACTAGCGGGACTTGAGCAGTTCTTC.

This clonotype has ten or more counts. The genes are TRBV28 and TRBJ2-1, with D possibly being TRBD2 (5 bases). Germline values: CDR1 MDHEN, CDR2 SYDVKM. The CDR3 runs to 13 residues. V was cut by 6 bases and J by 6 bases, with 12 bases left in between. This CDR3 reads CASSQATSNEQFF. As DNA, the CDR3 is TGTGCCAGCAGCCAAGCAACTAGCAATGAGCAGTTCTTC.

The CDR3 DNA sequence: TGTGCCAGCAGCTCCAGGATCCACGGGACTAGCGACCTCACAGATACGCAGTATTTT. As protein: CASSSRIHGTSDLTDTQYF. The rearrangement links TRBV7-9 to TRBJ2-3; 10 positions match TRBD2. CDR1 and CDR2 from the germline V gene are SEHNR and FQNEAQ (reference sequence). The CDR3 length is 19 residues. Trimming at V came to 4 bases and at J to 2 bases, leaving 15 bases not matched to a gene.

This clonotype has ten or more counts. The chain uses TRBV20-1 and TRBJ2-7, with D tentatively TRBD2 (5 bases). The CDR3 spans 14 residues. V lost 0 bases to trimming and J lost 4 bases, with 13 bases between them. CDR1 and CDR2 (germline): DFQATT, SNEGSKA (reference sequence). The CDR3 sequence: CSARDPGIVYEQYF. The CDR3 nucleotides are TGCAGTGCTAGAGATCCCGGGATAGTATACGAGCAGTACTTC.

This clonotype was counted ten times or more. The genes are TRBV12-3 or TRBV12-4 and TRBJ2-3, with 7 nucleotides matching TRBD2. Unmatched junction bases numbered 11, after V lost 10 bases and J lost 4 bases. CDR3 size: 14 residues. CDR3 residues: CAISRVGRADTQYF. Written as DNA, the CDR3 is TGTGCCATCTCCCGGGTGGGGAGGGCAGATACGCAGTATTTT.

This clonotype has only a few counts. The rearrangement uses TRBV9 and TRBJ1-1; D remains ambiguous. V was clipped by 0 bases and J by 1 base, with 10 bases between them. The CDR3 contains 15 residues. Germline V gene lookup returns CDR1 SGDLS and CDR2 YYNGEE. This CDR3 reads CASSVEGAENTEAFF. Here the CDR3 DNA reads TGTGCCAGCAGCGTAGAGGGTGCAGAGAACACTGAAGCTTTCTTT.

CDR3 sequence: CASSYTGGGLNEQFF. The CDR3 DNA sequence: TGCGCCAGCAGTTATACAGGGGGGGGTTTAAATGAGCAGTTCTTC. V and J are TRBV5-1 and TRBJ2-1; TRBD1 is a possible D gene (8 bases). V shed 5 bases and J shed 7 bases, with 19 bases lying between them. Germline V gene sequence: CDR1 SGHRS, CDR2 YFSETQ. This CDR3 contains 15 residues.

This clonotype was seen many times. The J gene is TRBJ2-1, the V gene TRBV5-1; 9 nucleotides line up with TRBD1. CDR1 is SGHRS and CDR2 is YFSETQ in the germline V gene. V trimming: 4 bases; J trimming: 3 bases; junction bases outside the gene matches: 8. This CDR3 is built from 16 residues. The CDR3 region has the DNA TGCGCCAGCAGCCAACAGGGGGCGATACTCTACAATGAGCAGTTCTTC. This gives the protein CASSQQGAILYNEQFF.

A remark on this clonotype: This sequence may be a read error, since a much larger clone differs from it by one base. The J gene is TRBJ2-1, the V gene TRBV5-1; 7 bases fit TRBD2. This CDR3 spans 15 amino acids. Germline V gives CDR1 SGHRS, CDR2 YFSETQ. DNA for the CDR3: TGCGCCGGCAGCTTGCCAGCGGGGATATACAATGAGCAGTTCTTC. This gives the protein CAGSLPAGIYNEQFF.

This clonotype was seen at least ten times. The gene calls are TRBV7-8 and TRBJ2-7; no clear D gene. This CDR3 has 12 residues. The germline CDR1 and CDR2 sequences are SGHVS and FQNEAQ. Trimming took 5 bases from V and 3 from J, leaving 8 bases between them. For the CDR3, the DNA is TGTGCCAGCAGCACCGACGGCTACGAGCAGTACTTC. Translating gives CASSTDGYEQYF.

This chain joins TRBV4-2 and TRBJ2-3; D remains ambiguous. Trimming took 0 bases from V and 1 from J, leaving 11 bases between them. The CDR3 consists of 16 residues. Germline-derived CDR1 and CDR2 are LGHNA and YNFKEQ. CDR3 nucleotide sequence: TGTGCCAGCAGCCAAGAATACGGAATCCGCACAGATACGCAGTATTTT. It specifies CASSQEYGIRTDTQYF.

This clonotype was recorded at least ten times. The J gene is TRBJ1-2, the V gene TRBV20-1; 10 bases align to TRBD1. CDR1 DFQATT and CDR2 SNEGSKA come from the germline V gene (reference sequence). J gave up 4 bases and V 6 bases, and 8 bases lay outside the gene matches. The CDR3 spans 14 residues. This CDR3 reads CSAPPGQGIYGYTF. The CDR3 DNA follows: TGCAGTGCGCCTCCGGGACAGGGGATCTATGGCTACACCTTC.

This clonotype was counted ten times or more. The chain links TRBV18 to TRBJ1-1; no firm D call. Trimming stripped 1 base from V and 0 bases from J, with 3 bases between. There are 13 residues in the CDR3. Germline-derived CDR1 and CDR2 are KGHSH and LQKENI. In DNA, the CDR3 is TGTGCCAGCTCACCACAGGTGAACACTGAAGCTTTCTTT. It codes for CASSPQVNTEAFF.

A few counts support this clonotype. The chain combines TRBV27 with TRBJ1-1, with D unclear. Deletions cut 6 bases from V and 2 bases from J, with 19 bases between. The germline V gene encodes CDR1 MNHEY and CDR2 SMNVEV (reference sequence). The length of the CDR3 is 16 residues. This CDR3 reads CASRSGGSNRNTEAFF. CDR3 nucleotides: TGTGCCAGCAGGTCAGGAGGGTCGAATAGAAACACTGAAGCTTTCTTT.

This clonotype was seen only a few times. This chain uses TRBV18 with TRBJ2-7, with 9 bases matching TRBD1. This CDR3 comprises 15 residues. CDR1 and CDR2 from the germline V gene are KGHSH and LQKENI. The J segment lost 7 bases and the V segment lost 0 bases, leaving 7 bases of the junction unmatched. In DNA, the CDR3 is TGTGCCAGCTCACCACCTGTGACAGGGGGTCGGGAGCAGTACTTC. This encodes CASSPPVTGGREQYF.

At least ten counts were recorded for this clonotype. The J gene is TRBJ2-1, the V gene TRBV7-2; TRBD2 is a possible D gene (6 bases). The V and J ends lost 6 bases and 9 bases respectively, with 21 bases between them. The CDR3 spans 15 residues. Germline lookup yields CDR1 SGHTA and CDR2 FQGNSA. CDR3 bases: TGTGCCAGCAGTTCGCCGGGACTTCGGAATGGTGAGCAGTTCTTC. Its translation: CASSSPGLRNGEQFF.

The genes are TRBV7-6 and TRBJ2-6; possibly TRBD2 for D (6 bases). CDR1 is SGHVS and CDR2 is FNYEAQ in the germline V gene. There are 18 residues in the CDR3. V lost 2 bases and J 2 bases, leaving 16 bases between the germline ends. The CDR3 DNA sequence: TGTGCCAGCAGCTTATTTGGAGGGTTTAGCCCTGGGGCCAACGTCCTGACTTTC. Amino acids: CASSLFGGFSPGANVLTF.

This clonotype has only a few counts. The chain couples TRBV19 to TRBJ2-6; no definite D call. The V gene's germline CDR1 is LNHDA and CDR2 SQIVND (reference sequence). Trimming took 3 bases from V and 2 from J, leaving 11 bases between them. The CDR3 totals 16 residues. This CDR3 reads CASSMGGEAGANVLTF. The CDR3 region has the DNA TGTGCCAGTAGTATGGGTGGTGAGGCTGGGGCCAACGTCCTGACTTTC.

This clonotype has a handful of counts. The chain combines TRBV5-1 with TRBJ1-4, with unresolved D. The CDR3 spans 14 residues. Germline V gives CDR1 SGHRS, CDR2 YFSETQ. V gave up 2 bases and J gave up 0 bases, with 5 bases separating them. In nucleotides, the CDR3 is TGCGCCAGCAGCTTAGACGCAACTAATGAAAAACTGTTTTTT. Translation: CASSLDATNEKLFF.

This clonotype appeared a few times. The chain is built from TRBV5-4 and TRBJ1-2; no definite D call. The germline CDR1 and CDR2 sequences are SGHNT and YYREEE (reference sequence). The CDR3 length is 14 residues. V was clipped by 0 bases and J by 4 bases, with 10 bases between them. As DNA, the CDR3 is TGTGCCAGCAGCTTGGTGGGCTCCGGCTATGGCTACACCTTC. Residues: CASSLVGSGYGYTF.

This clonotype was detected only a few times. CDR3 coding DNA: TGCGCCAGCAGCCTCCCTGGAGCGGGAGGGGGGGAAGATACGCAGTATTTT. This gives the protein CASSLPGAGGGEDTQYF. The chain is built from TRBV5-1 and TRBJ2-3; 10 bases fit TRBD2. Germline V gives CDR1 SGHRS, CDR2 YFSETQ. Trimming took 4 bases from V and 5 from J; bases not matched to a gene: 13. The CDR3 is made up of 17 amino acids.

This chain connects TRBV7-3 to TRBJ2-1; D is unclear. V was pared by 5 bases and J by 8 bases, with 13 bases between. CDR1 is SGHTA, CDR2 FQGTGA, per germline. The CDR3 has 13 residues. The CDR3 region is CASSNPSVDEQFF. CDR3 DNA sequence: TGTGCCAGCAGCAATCCCTCAGTTGATGAGCAGTTCTTC.